Listed below are T cell receptor beta chains from one sample, sequenced in a study of T cell responses to AZD1222 COVID-19 vaccine. Clones were read by immunoSEQ multiplex PCR, and TCRdb kept only the in-frame ones, dropping some. The sample records more than 95,000 clones, around 84% being singletons. The material was peripheral blood, obtained 28 days after the second AZD1222 dose. The receptors were sampled from an adult who received the AZD1222 COVID-19 vaccine. Each CDR3 is given with its conserved first and last residue. The order of the fields is D gene, J gene, V gene, clone size, CDR3 DNA, CDR3 protein. The D gene is left open where the match is weak. Some rows have no size entry. The others give once, few or many, or a class for an expanded clone.

TRBD1,TRBJ1-5,TRBV6-5,.,TGTGCCAGCAGTTGGGGACAGGGTGGGCCCCAGCATTTT,CASSWGQGGPQHF
.,TRBJ1-6,TRBV19,.,TGTGCCAGTAGTGTACAGGATAATTCACCCCTCCACTTT,CASSVQDNSPLHF
.,TRBJ2-2,TRBV6-4,.,TGTGCCAGCAGTGAAAACGGAGTCACCGGGGAGCTGTTTTTT,CASSENGVTGELFF
.,TRBJ1-1,TRBV13,few,TGTGCCAGCAGCTTAAACGGGTTTCGGACTGAAGCTTTCTTT,CASSLNGFRTEAFF
TRBD2,TRBJ2-1,TRBV4-2,.,TGTGCCAGCAGCCAAGTTCTAGCGGGCCTCTACAATGAGCAGTTCTTC,CASSQVLAGLYNEQFF
.,TRBJ2-7,TRBV7-2,.,TGTGCCAGCAGCGCTCGGGTGACCTACGAGCAGTACTTC,CASSARVTYEQYF
TRBD1,TRBJ1-2,TRBV5-5,.,TGTGCCAGCAGCTTTAGCCCGGGACAGGGATCCTATGGCTACACCTTC,CASSFSPGQGSYGYTF
.,TRBJ1-3,TRBV5-1,few,TGCGCCAGCAGCTTCTCGGGGGCCGGAAACACCATATATTTT,CASSFSGAGNTIYF
.,TRBJ2-7,TRBV3-1/TRBV3-2,.,TGTGCCAGCAGCCCCTTGGCAGGGACGGACCGGGAGCAGTACTTC,CASSPLAGTDREQYF
.,TRBJ1-4,TRBV30,.,.,CASKLSAPGEKLFF
.,TRBJ2-3,TRBV18,.,TGTGCCAGCTCTCCGGGAGCAACTAGCACAGATACGCAGTATTTT,CASSPGATSTDTQYF
TRBD1,TRBJ1-2,TRBV7-9,.,TGTGCCAGCAGCTCACAGGGGGCACCCTATGGCTACACCTTC,CASSSQGAPYGYTF
TRBD1,TRBJ1-1,TRBV7-8,.,TGTGCCAGCAGCTATGGACAGGCGATGAACACTGAAGCTTTCTTT,CASSYGQAMNTEAFF
.,TRBJ1-1,TRBV19,.,TGTGCCAGTAGTCTCGAAGCGGGTTACACCACTGAAGCTTTCTTT,CASSLEAGYTTEAFF
.,TRBJ2-7,TRBV27,.,TGTGCCAGCAGCTCGAATGCGGGCAGGGGGGTAGAGCAGTACTTC,CASSSNAGRGVEQYF
.,TRBJ1-2,TRBV3-1/TRBV3-2,.,TGTGCCAGCAGCCAAGGGTGGGGGAACGACTACTATGGCTACACCTTC,CASSQGWGNDYYGYTF
.,TRBJ1-2,TRBV27,.,TGTGCCAGCAGCCCCTATGGGGGTGACTATGGCTACACCTTC,CASSPYGGDYGYTF
.,TRBJ2-4,TRBV3-1/TRBV3-2,.,TGTGCCAGCAGCCAGAGGGGGACACAGATTCAGTACTTC,CASSQRGTQIQYF
.,TRBJ2-1,TRBV5-5,.,TGTGCCAGCAGCCCCCACAATGAGCAGTTCTTC,CASSPHNEQFF
TRBD1,TRBJ1-1,TRBV4-1,.,TGCGCCAGCAGCCAGTTACTACTCCGGGACAGAATGAACACTGAAGCTTTCTTT,CASSQLLLRDRMNTEAFF
.,TRBJ2-7,TRBV2,.,TGTGCCAGCATCAATCAGGGGAAGGGGTACTTC,CASINQGKGYF
.,TRBJ1-1,TRBV27,.,TGTGCCAGCAGTTCCTCTCACCCGAACACTGAAGCTTTCTTT,CASSSSHPNTEAFF
.,TRBJ1-1,TRBV11-2,few,TGTGCCAGCAGCTTAGATCTCGCTGAAGCTTTCTTT,CASSLDLAEAFF
.,TRBJ1-2,TRBV24-1,.,TGTGCCACGCAGGCCAGGGGTGTCTACACCTTC,CATQARGVYTF
.,TRBJ1-1,TRBV6-1,.,TGTGCCAGCAGTGAAGGCAGCCCGGGCACTGAAGCTTTCTTT,CASSEGSPGTEAFF
.,TRBJ2-3,TRBV19,once,TGTGCCAGTAGTATCCCGGGGGCGAGCACAGATACGCAGTATTTT,CASSIPGASTDTQYF
TRBD1,TRBJ2-7,TRBV28,once,TGTGCCAGCAGTGGGCCGGGACAGGGGGCTGGTGAGCAGTACTTC,CASSGPGQGAGEQYF
TRBD1,TRBJ1-5,TRBV5-1,.,TGCGCCAGCAGCTCGGGACAGGGGGGCAATCAGCCCCAGCATTTT,CASSSGQGGNQPQHF
.,TRBJ1-4,TRBV11-2,.,TGTGCCAGCAGCTTAGAAGGGAAAGGTGAAAAACTGTTTTTT,CASSLEGKGEKLFF